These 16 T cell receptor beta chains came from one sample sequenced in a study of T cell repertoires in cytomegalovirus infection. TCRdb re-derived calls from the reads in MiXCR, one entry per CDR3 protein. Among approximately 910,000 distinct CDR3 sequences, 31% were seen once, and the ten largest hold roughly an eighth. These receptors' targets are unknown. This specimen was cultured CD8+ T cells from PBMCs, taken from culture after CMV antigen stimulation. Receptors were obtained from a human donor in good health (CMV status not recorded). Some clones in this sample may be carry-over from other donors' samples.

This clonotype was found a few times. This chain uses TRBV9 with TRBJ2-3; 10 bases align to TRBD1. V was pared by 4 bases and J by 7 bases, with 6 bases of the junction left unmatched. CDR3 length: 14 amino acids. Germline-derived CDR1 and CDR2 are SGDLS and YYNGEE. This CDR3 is CASSKGTGENTQYF. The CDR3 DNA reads TGTGCCAGCAGCAAAGGGACAGGGGAGAATACGCAGTATTTT.

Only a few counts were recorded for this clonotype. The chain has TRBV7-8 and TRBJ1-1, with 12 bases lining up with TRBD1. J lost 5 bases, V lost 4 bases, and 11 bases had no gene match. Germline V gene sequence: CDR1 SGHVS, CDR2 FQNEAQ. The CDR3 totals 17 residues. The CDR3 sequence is CASSSPGTGGLVTEAFF. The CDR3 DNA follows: TGTGCCAGCAGCTCTCCCGGGACAGGGGGCTTGGTAACTGAAGCTTTCTTT.

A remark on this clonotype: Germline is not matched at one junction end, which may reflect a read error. CDR3 sequence (DNA): TGTGCCAGCAGTGCCACAGGGTCTGTGGCCAACGTCCTGACTTTC. Translated: CASSATGSVANVLTF. The V and J genes are TRBV7-4 and TRBJ2-6; D perhaps matches TRBD1 (6 bases). This CDR3 region has 15 residues. The V gene's germline CDR1 is SGHVT and CDR2 SQSDAQ.

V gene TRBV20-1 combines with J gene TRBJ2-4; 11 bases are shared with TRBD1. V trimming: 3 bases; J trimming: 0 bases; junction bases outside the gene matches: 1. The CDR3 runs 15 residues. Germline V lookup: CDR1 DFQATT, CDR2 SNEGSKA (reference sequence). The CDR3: CSARDRGQAKNIQYF. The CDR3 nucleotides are TGCAGTGCTAGGGACAGGGGGCAAGCCAAAAACATTCAGTACTTC.

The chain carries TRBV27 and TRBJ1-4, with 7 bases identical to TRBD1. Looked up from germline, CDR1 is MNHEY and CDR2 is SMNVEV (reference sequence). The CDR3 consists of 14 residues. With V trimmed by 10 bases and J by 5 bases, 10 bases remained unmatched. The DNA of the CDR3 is TGTGCCACCAGAGGGGGCAGGTGGAATGAAAAACTGTTTTTT. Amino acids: CATRGGRWNEKLFF.

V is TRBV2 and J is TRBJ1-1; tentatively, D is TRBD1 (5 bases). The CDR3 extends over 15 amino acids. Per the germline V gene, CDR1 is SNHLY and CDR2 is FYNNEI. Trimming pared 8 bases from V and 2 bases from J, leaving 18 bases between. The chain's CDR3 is CASFFRGPSNTEAFF. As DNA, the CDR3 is TGTGCCAGCTTCTTCCGGGGCCCCTCAAACACTGAAGCTTTCTTT.

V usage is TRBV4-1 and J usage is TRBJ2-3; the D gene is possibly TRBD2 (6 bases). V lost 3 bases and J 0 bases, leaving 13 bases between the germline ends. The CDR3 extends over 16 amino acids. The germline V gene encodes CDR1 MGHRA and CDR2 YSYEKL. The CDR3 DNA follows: TGCGCCAGCAGCCATCCGGAGGGCGGCAGCACAGATACGCAGTATTTT. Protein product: CASSHPEGGSTDTQYF.

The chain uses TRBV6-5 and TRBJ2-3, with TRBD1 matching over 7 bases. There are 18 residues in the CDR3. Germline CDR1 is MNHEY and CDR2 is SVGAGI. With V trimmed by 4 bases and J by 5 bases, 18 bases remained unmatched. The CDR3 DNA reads TGTGCCAGCAGTTTCCACCGGGACAGTACCACTACAGGAGATACGCAGTATTTT. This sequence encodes CASSFHRDSTTTGDTQYF.

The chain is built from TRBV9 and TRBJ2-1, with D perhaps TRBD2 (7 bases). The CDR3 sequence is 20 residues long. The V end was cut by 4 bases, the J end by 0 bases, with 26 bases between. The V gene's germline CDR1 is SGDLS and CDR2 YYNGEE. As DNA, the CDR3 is TGTGCCAGCAGCTCCCCAAGGGGGGGGCTAGCGGCCTTCTCCTACAATGAGCAGTTCTTC. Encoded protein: CASSSPRGGLAAFSYNEQFF.

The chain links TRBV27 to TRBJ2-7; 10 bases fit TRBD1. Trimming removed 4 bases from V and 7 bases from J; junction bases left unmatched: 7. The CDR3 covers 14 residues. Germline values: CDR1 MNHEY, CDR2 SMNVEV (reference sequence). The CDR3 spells CASSSWTGGQEQYV. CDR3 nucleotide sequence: TGTGCCAGCAGTTCATGGACAGGGGGTCAAGAGCAGTACGTC.

As DNA, the CDR3 is TGTGCCAGCAAGGGGGGTTTCACAGATACGCAGTATTTT. Translating gives CASKGGFTDTQYF. This chain joins TRBV6-2 or TRBV6-3 and TRBJ2-3; D assignment may be TRBD1 or TRBD2 (6 bases each). CDR1 is MNHEY and CDR2 is SVGEGT in the germline V gene. This CDR3 is built from 13 residues. V lost 7 bases, J lost 2 bases, and 10 bases lay in between.

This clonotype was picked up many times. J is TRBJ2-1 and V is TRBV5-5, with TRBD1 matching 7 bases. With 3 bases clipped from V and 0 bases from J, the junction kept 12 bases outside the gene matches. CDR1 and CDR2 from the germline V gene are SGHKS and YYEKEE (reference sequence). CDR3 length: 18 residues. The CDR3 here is CASSSSDRLPISYNEQFF. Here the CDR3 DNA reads TGTGCCAGCAGCTCTTCGGACAGGTTGCCGATCTCCTACAATGAGCAGTTCTTC.

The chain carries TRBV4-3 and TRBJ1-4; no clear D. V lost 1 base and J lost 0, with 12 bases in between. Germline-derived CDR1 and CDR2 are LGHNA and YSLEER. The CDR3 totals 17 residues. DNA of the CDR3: TGCGCCAGCAGCCAAGTCTATCCGAGTCCAACTAATGAAAAACTGTTTTTT. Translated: CASSQVYPSPTNEKLFF.

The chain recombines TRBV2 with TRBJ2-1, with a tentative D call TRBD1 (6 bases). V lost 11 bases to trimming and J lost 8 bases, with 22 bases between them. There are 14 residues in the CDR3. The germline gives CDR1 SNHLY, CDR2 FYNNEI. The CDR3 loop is CAPERTVAPHEQFF. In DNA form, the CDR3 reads TGTGCCCCCGAGCGGACAGTTGCCCCCCATGAGCAGTTCTTC.

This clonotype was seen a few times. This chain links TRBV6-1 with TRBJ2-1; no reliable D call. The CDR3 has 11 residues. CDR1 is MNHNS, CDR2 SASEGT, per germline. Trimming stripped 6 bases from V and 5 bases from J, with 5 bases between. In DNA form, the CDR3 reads TGTGCCAGCAGAGTACACAATGAGCAGTTCTTC. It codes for CASRVHNEQFF.

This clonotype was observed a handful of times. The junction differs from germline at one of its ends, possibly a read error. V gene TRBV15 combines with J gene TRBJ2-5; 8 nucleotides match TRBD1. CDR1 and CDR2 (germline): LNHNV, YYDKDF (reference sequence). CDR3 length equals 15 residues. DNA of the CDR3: TGTGCCACCAGCGGAGACAGGGGATTCTCGGAGACCCAGTACTTC. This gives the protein CATSGDRGFSETQYF.